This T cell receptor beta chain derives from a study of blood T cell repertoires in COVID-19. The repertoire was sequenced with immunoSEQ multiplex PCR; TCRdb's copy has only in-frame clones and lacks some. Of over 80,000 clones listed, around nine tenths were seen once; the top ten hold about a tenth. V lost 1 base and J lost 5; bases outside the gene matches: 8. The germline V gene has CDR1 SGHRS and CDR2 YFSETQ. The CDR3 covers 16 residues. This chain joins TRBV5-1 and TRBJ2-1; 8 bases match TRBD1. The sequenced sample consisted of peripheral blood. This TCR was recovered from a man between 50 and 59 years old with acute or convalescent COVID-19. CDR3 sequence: CASSLTPGQVNNEQFF. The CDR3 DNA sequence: TGCGCCAGCAGCTTGACCCCGGGACAGGTAAACAATGAGCAGTTCTTC.